This T cell receptor (beta chain) was documented in a study of T cell repertoires in cytomegalovirus infection. Turning to the study itself: Public TCR beta signatures provided an indication of both CMV infection and a matching HLA type.

Whole-study findings and limits: The ex vivo response showed dominance by HLA-C-restricted CMV-specific TCR beta clonotypes.

The germline V and J ends were trimmed by 6 bases and 3 bases, with 14 bases remaining between them. This CDR3 contains 14 residues. TCRdb recomputed calls from the reads with MiXCR, one row per CDR3 protein. Of approximately 250,000 distinct CDR3 sequences in the sample, approximately 7% were seen once. As concerns this clonotype: Antigen unknown.

This clonotype was sampled from a human donor in good health (CMV status not recorded). Some clones in this sample may be carry-over from other donors' samples. Sequenced: PBMCs. This sequence joins TRBV12-3 or TRBV12-4 and TRBJ1-2; unclear D gene. This CDR3 reads CASSSLSGDYGYTF. CDR3 bases: TGTGCCAGCAGCTCGTTATCAGGAGACTATGGCTACACCTTC.